What follows are 11 T cell receptor beta chains derived from one specimen sequenced in a study of cytomegalovirus exposure and HLA in healthy donors. Primers for the PCR totalled 60 Vbeta and 13 Jbeta. The repertoire was sequenced with immunoSEQ multiplex PCR; TCRdb's copy has only in-frame clones and lacks some. The table has about 120,000 clones, 65% to 80% seen once. The sequenced sample consisted of PBMCs. These receptors were obtained from a man between 18 and 35 years old in good health and CMV-seropositive.

This clone was observed a handful of times. J is TRBJ1-1 and V is TRBV4-2; D might be TRBD1 (6 bases). The CDR3 covers 14 residues. Trimming took 7 bases from V and 0 from J, leaving 12 bases between them. CDR1 is LGHNA and CDR2 is YNFKEQ in the germline V gene. This CDR3 reads CASNLDSLNTEAFF. CDR3 DNA: TGTGCCAGCAACCTGGACAGTCTGAACACTGAAGCTTTCTTT.

The rearrangement links TRBV10-1 to TRBJ1-2; no reliable D call. The CDR3 extends over 14 amino acids. The ends were cut back, 9 bases at V and 3 bases at J, with 17 bases in the middle. Germline V gives CDR1 WNHNN, CDR2 SYGVQD (reference sequence). CDR3 bases: TGCGCCAGTGGGAGGAGGGCCCCTTACTATGGCTACACCTTC. Translated, it gives CASGRRAPYYGYTF.

This clone was seen a single time. CDR3 sequence reads: CSVEAGLAGGKGQYF. The CDR3 DNA reads as TGCAGCGTTGAGGCGGGACTAGCGGGGGGAAAGGGGCAGTACTTC. The rearrangement joins TRBV29-1 to TRBJ2-7; 15 nucleotides agree with TRBD2. CDR1 is SQVTM, CDR2 ANQGSEA, per germline. Trimming took 3 bases from V and 9 from J; bases not matched to a gene: 9. The CDR3 runs to 15 residues.

The genes are TRBV2 and TRBJ1-5, with TRBD1 as a possible D gene (5 bases). In germline, CDR1 is SNHLY, CDR2 FYNNEI. The CDR3 sequence is 14 residues long. Deletions cut 7 bases from V and 1 base from J, with 11 bases between. Here the CDR3 DNA reads TGTGCCAGCATGCGGGGGATGAGCAATCAGCCCCAGCATTTT. Protein sequence: CASMRGMSNQPQHF. Full variable domain (rest looked up from reference TRBV2 and TRBJ1-5): EPEVTQTPSHQVTQMGQEVILRCVPISNHLYFYWYRQILGQKVEFLVSFYNNEISEKSEIFDDQFSVERPDGSNFTLKIRSTKLEDSAMYFCASMRGMSNQPQHFGDGTRLSIL.

The genes are TRBV7-3 and TRBJ1-2; D may be TRBD1 (6 bases). Germline V CDR1 and CDR2: SGHTA, FQGTGA. V lost 2 bases, J lost 6 bases, and 16 bases lay in between. This CDR3 comprises 15 residues. The CDR3 nucleotides are TGTGCCAGCAGCTTAGACGGGCGGGGGCCGGATGGCTACACCTTC. Its translation is CASSLDGRGPDGYTF.

The gene calls are TRBV27 and TRBJ2-1, with no clear D. Germline loops: CDR1 MNHEY, CDR2 SMNVEV (reference sequence). Trimming stripped 1 base from V and 1 base from J, with 11 bases between. The CDR3 extends over 16 amino acids. The chain's CDR3 is CASSLFPGASYNEQFF. For the CDR3, the DNA is TGTGCCAGCAGTTTATTTCCAGGCGCGTCCTACAATGAGCAGTTCTTC.

The CDR3 DNA is TGCGCCAGCAGGATCGAGCAATTAGGACTTCCTCAAGAGACCCAGTACTTC. As protein: CASRIEQLGLPQETQYF. The rearrangement links TRBV4-1 to TRBJ2-5, with D maybe TRBD2 (5 bases). The germline V gene encodes CDR1 MGHRA and CDR2 YSYEKL. The CDR3 is 17 residues long. The V end lost 6 bases, the J end lost 2 bases, and 22 bases lay between the germline ends.

The chain carries TRBV5-6 and TRBJ1-4, with a weak D call TRBD1 (5 bases). This CDR3 region has 13 residues. Per germline, CDR1 SGHDT and CDR2 YYEEEE. V gave up 0 bases and J gave up 8 bases, with 8 bases separating them. The CDR3 here is CASSLEGEEKLFF. The CDR3 DNA reads TGTGCCAGCAGCTTGGAAGGGGAAGAAAAACTGTTTTTT.

The chain employs TRBV2 and TRBJ1-1; possible D gene TRBD1, 5 bases. CDR1 is SNHLY and CDR2 is FYNNEI in the germline V gene. With 5 bases removed from V and 1 base from J, the gap between germline ends came to 14 bases. The CDR3 contains 15 residues. The CDR3 region is CASSPILTANTEAFF. CDR3 nucleotides: TGTGCCAGCAGTCCCATCCTGACAGCGAACACTGAAGCTTTCTTT.

The chain combines TRBV23-1 with TRBJ1-2, with a tentative D call TRBD1 (6 bases). TRBV23-1 is recorded as an ORF, its role being uncertain. The V end lost 0 bases, the J end lost 6 bases, and 17 bases lay between the germline ends. This CDR3 contains 16 residues. The CDR3 DNA reads as TGCGCCAGCAGTCAATCTATGACAGGCCTTAGGCATGGCTACACCTTC. Encoded protein: CASSQSMTGLRHGYTF.

The chain is built from TRBV11-2 and TRBJ1-2; 9 positions agree with TRBD1. CDR3 length: 13 residues. V gave up 6 bases and J gave up 7 bases; unmatched junction bases: 6. Germline V lookup: CDR1 SGHAT, CDR2 FQNNGV. The CDR3 spells CASSSYRGPGYTF. DNA for the CDR3: TGTGCCAGCAGTTCCTACAGGGGGCCTGGCTACACCTTC.